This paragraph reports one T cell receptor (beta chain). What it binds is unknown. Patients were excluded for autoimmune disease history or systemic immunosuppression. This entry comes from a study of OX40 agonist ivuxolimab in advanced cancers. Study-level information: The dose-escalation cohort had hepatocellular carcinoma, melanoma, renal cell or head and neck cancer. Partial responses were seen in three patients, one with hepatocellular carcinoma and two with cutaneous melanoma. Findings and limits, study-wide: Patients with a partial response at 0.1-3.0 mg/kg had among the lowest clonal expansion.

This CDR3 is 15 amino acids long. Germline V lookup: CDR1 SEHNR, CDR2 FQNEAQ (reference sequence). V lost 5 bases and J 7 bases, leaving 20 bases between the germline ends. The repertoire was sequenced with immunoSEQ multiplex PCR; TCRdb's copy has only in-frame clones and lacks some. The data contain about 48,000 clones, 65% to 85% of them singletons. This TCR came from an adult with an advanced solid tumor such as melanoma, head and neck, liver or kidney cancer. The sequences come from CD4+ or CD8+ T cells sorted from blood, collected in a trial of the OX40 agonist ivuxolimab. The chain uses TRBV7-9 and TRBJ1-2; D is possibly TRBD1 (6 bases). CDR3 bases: TGTGCCAGCAGCCCTACCGGTCCCTCCAGGGGTGGCTACACCTTC. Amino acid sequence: CASSPTGPSRGGYTF.